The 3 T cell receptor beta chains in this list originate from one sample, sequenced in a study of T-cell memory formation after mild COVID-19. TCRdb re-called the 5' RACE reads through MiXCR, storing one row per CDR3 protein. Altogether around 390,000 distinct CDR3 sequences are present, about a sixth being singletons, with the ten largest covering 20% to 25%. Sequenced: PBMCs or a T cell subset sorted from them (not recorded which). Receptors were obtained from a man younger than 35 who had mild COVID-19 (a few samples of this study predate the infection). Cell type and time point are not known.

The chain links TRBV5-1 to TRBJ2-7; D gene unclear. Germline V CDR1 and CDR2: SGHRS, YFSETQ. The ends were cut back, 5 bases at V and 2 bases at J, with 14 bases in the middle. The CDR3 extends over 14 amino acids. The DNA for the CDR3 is TGCGCCAGCAGTTACGTCGACACAACCTACGAGCAGTACTTC. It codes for CASSYVDTTYEQYF. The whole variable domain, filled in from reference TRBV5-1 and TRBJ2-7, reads KAGVTQTPRYLIKTRGQQVTLSCSPISGHRSVSWYQQTPGQGLQFLFEYFSETQRNKGNFPGRFSGRQFSNSRSEMNVSTLELGDSALYLCASSYVDTTYEQYFGPGTRLTVT.

CDR3 sequence reads: CASSAGQGKYF. The CDR3 coding sequence is TGTGCCAGCAGTGCCGGACAGGGGAAGTACTTC. V and J are TRBV12-3 or TRBV12-4 and TRBJ2-7; 9 bases align to TRBD1. This CDR3 is 11 amino acids long. The V gene end was trimmed by 5 bases and the J gene end by 11 bases; junction bases not matched to a gene: 4.

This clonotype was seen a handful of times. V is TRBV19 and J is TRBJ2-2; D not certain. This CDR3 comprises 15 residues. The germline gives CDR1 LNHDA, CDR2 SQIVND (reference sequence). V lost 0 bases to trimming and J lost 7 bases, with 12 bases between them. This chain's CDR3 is CASSIDHPGNGELFF. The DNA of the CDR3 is TGTGCCAGTAGTATAGATCATCCGGGTAACGGGGAGCTGTTTTTT.